The 27 T cell receptor beta chains below were found in one sample sequenced in a study of cytomegalovirus exposure and HLA in healthy donors. Both 60 Vbeta primers and 13 Jbeta primers went into the PCR. Produced via immunoSEQ multiplex PCR; TCRdb's table is partial and in-frame only. The profile shows around 150,000 clones, just under 85% of them singletons. The material sequenced was PBMCs. These receptors were taken from a man aged 25 to 40 in good health and CMV-seropositive.

This clone showed up just once. V is TRBV18 and J is TRBJ1-1, with a possible D match to TRBD1 (6 bases). This CDR3 spans 14 amino acids. Germline-derived CDR1 and CDR2 are KGHSH and LQKENI. V lost 2 bases, J lost 5 bases, and 12 bases lay in between. The chain's CDR3 is CASSPRGGGTEAFF. The CDR3 DNA reads as TGTGCCAGCTCACCAAGAGGGGGTGGGACTGAAGCTTTCTTT.

This chain links TRBV19 with TRBJ1-2; a weak D match, TRBD1 (5 bases). The CDR3 contains 13 residues. The germline V gene encodes CDR1 LNHDA and CDR2 SQIVND (reference sequence). V lost 3 bases and J lost 8, with 13 bases in between. The CDR3 spells CASSMEPSGGYTF. CDR3 coding DNA: TGTGCCAGTAGTATGGAGCCCTCAGGGGGCTACACCTTC.

The J gene is TRBJ2-5, the V gene TRBV6-5; no reliable D call. Germline CDR1 and CDR2: MNHEY and SVGAGI. The CDR3 has 13 amino acids. The V gene lost 6 bases and the J gene lost 2 bases, with 10 bases spanning the gap. The CDR3 sequence is CASRPYEQETQYF. The CDR3 nucleotides are TGTGCCAGCAGGCCCTATGAACAAGAGACCCAGTACTTC.

The V and J genes are TRBV11-2 and TRBJ2-7, with 9 bases matching TRBD2. The junction had 3 bases not matched to a gene; V was cut back by 2 bases and J by 4 bases. The CDR3 sequence is 14 residues long. Germline V lookup: CDR1 SGHAT, CDR2 FQNNGV. CDR3 in amino acids: CASSLRSGSYEQYF. CDR3 DNA: TGTGCCAGCAGCTTACGTAGCGGGAGTTACGAGCAGTACTTC.

The chain uses TRBV10-3 and TRBJ2-7; D is perhaps TRBD1 (6 bases). This CDR3 has 13 residues. CDR1 ENHRY and CDR2 SYGVKD come from the germline V gene. The germline V and J ends were trimmed by 5 bases and 7 bases, with 15 bases remaining between them. CDR3 sequence: CAISQGGTGEQYF. Here the CDR3 DNA reads TGTGCCATCAGTCAAGGGGGAACGGGAGAGCAGTACTTC.

The CDR3 bases are TGTGCCAGCAGCCTACAGGTCACCTACGAGCAGTACTTC. Protein: CASSLQVTYEQYF. The chain combines TRBV7-2 with TRBJ2-7; D might be TRBD1 (5 bases). The CDR3 length is 13 residues. Germline CDR1 is SGHTA and CDR2 is FQGNSA. Trimming cost V 5 bases and J 2 bases, with 10 bases left between them.

The rearrangement links TRBV23-1 to TRBJ2-5, with 10 bases lining up with TRBD2. TRBV23-1 is assigned to the ORF class and has an uncertain function. V was pared by 7 bases and J by 1 base, with 9 bases of the junction left unmatched. The CDR3 totals 16 residues. The DNA of the CDR3 is TGCGCCAGCACACGACTAGCGGGCACTGTCCAAGAGACCCAGTACTTC. Its translation: CASTRLAGTVQETQYF.

A few counts support this clone. The rearrangement joins TRBV7-2 to TRBJ1-4, with 10 nucleotides matching TRBD1. V was clipped by 5 bases and J by 5 bases; unmatched bases: 5. The CDR3 extends over 15 amino acids. The germline gives CDR1 SGHTA, CDR2 FQGNSA. The CDR3 bases are TGTGCCAGCAGCACAGGACAGGGGGGCAATGAAAAACTGTTTTTT. Its protein is CASSTGQGGNEKLFF.

There are a few counts of this clone. The rearrangement joins TRBV4-1 to TRBJ1-4; unclear D gene. The CDR3 is 12 residues long. Trimming removed 6 bases from V and 7 bases from J, with 9 bases in between. Germline loops: CDR1 MGHRA, CDR2 YSYEKL. This CDR3 reads CASRSGGEKLFF. CDR3 bases: TGCGCCAGCAGGTCCGGAGGTGAAAAACTGTTTTTT.

The J gene is TRBJ2-7, the V gene TRBV2; D is undetermined. The CDR3 totals 11 residues. The germline V and J ends were trimmed by 1 base and 7 bases, with 5 bases remaining between them. CDR1 is SNHLY and CDR2 is FYNNEI in the germline V gene. This CDR3 is CASSEDWEQYF. CDR3 coding DNA: TGTGCCAGCAGTGAAGACTGGGAGCAGTACTTC.

In its sample, this clone was seen many times. This chain joins TRBV5-4 and TRBJ2-1, with D possibly matching TRBD1 (5 bases). The CDR3 loop spans 13 amino acids. The germline V and J ends were trimmed by 5 bases and 4 bases, with 10 bases remaining between them. CDR1 and CDR2 (germline): SGHNT, YYREEE (reference sequence). For the CDR3, the DNA is TGTGCCAGCAGATCCGACAGTTACAATGAGCAGTTCTTC. This codes for CASRSDSYNEQFF.

CDR3 coding DNA: TGTGCCAGCGGGCAGGGTAGCACTGAAGCTTTCTTT. This sequence encodes CASGQGSTEAFF. The V call is TRBV7-9, the J call TRBJ1-1; possible D gene TRBD1, 5 bases. V was trimmed by 8 bases and J by 4 bases, leaving 11 bases between them. Germline V gene data show CDR1 as SEHNR and CDR2 as FQNEAQ (reference sequence). This CDR3 has 12 residues.

The V gene is TRBV13, the J gene TRBJ1-2; maybe TRBD1 (5 bases). The V gene's germline CDR1 is PRHDT and CDR2 FYEKMQ (reference sequence). V was trimmed by 5 bases and J by 5 bases, leaving 15 bases between them. The CDR3 totals 14 residues. CDR3 region: CASSLHRSSYGYTF. CDR3 nucleotides: TGTGCCAGCAGCCTTCACAGGAGTTCTTATGGCTACACCTTC.

The chain employs TRBV19 and TRBJ1-4; 7 bases map to TRBD1. The germline V gene encodes CDR1 LNHDA and CDR2 SQIVND (reference sequence). The V and J ends lost 3 bases and 3 bases, in that order; junction bases with no gene match: 1. The CDR3 consists of 14 residues. The CDR3: CASSIGTANEKLFF. The CDR3 bases are TGTGCCAGTAGTATCGGGACAGCTAATGAAAAACTGTTTTTT.

This clone occurred a few times. The chain has TRBV4-1 and TRBJ1-5, with 8 bases matching TRBD1. This CDR3 comprises 15 residues. Germline V CDR1 and CDR2: MGHRA, YSYEKL. V was pared by 0 bases and J by 4 bases, with 2 bases of the junction left unmatched. CDR3 bases: TGCGCCAGCAGCCAAGAAGGGACAGGTAATCAGCCCCAGCATTTT. The encoded protein is CASSQEGTGNQPQHF.

The rearrangement links TRBV28 to TRBJ1-5; D gene unclear. The CDR3 totals 14 residues. The germline gives CDR1 MDHEN, CDR2 SYDVKM. Trimming pared 1 base from V and 1 base from J, leaving 5 bases between. CDR3 region: CASSLYGSNQPQHF. As DNA, the CDR3 is TGTGCCAGCAGTTTATACGGGAGCAATCAGCCCCAGCATTTT.

The chain has TRBV7-9 and TRBJ2-3, with D possibly TRBD2 on 5 matching bases. The CDR3 consists of 12 residues. The germline V gene has CDR1 SEHNR and CDR2 FQNEAQ (reference sequence). V was clipped by 8 bases and J by 5 bases, with 11 bases between them. CDR3 DNA: TGTGCCAGCGGGGTAGGAGGAGATACGCAGTATTTT. Amino acid sequence: CASGVGGDTQYF.

V gene TRBV11-2 combines with J gene TRBJ1-2, with D perhaps TRBD1 (5 bases). CDR3 length: 15 residues. V shed 2 bases and J shed 2 bases, with 12 bases lying between them. Germline CDR1 reads SGHAT; CDR2 reads FQNNGV. CDR3 nucleotide sequence: TGTGCCAGCAGCTTAATCGGGGGGGAAAACTATGGCTACACCTTC. Amino acids: CASSLIGGENYGYTF.

This chain links TRBV28 with TRBJ2-5; 11 nucleotides agree with TRBD2. The assigned J gene may be wrong: the sequence end matches TRBJ2-7 better. The CDR3 totals 16 residues. Germline V gene sequence: CDR1 MDHEN, CDR2 SYDVKM. The CDR3 reads CASGTSGPGSSYEQYF. For the CDR3, the DNA is TGTGCCAGCGGGACTAGCGGACCCGGGAGCTCCTACGAGCAGTACTTC.

The CDR3 DNA is TGTGCCAGCAGCTTAGTCCCAGGCGCCGTGATTGGCGAGCAGTACTTC. Its translation: CASSLVPGAVIGEQYF. The chain carries TRBV7-2 and TRBJ2-7; D remains ambiguous. This CDR3 is 16 amino acids long. Trimming stripped 1 base from V and 6 bases from J, with 19 bases between. The V gene's germline CDR1 is SGHTA and CDR2 FQGNSA.

J is TRBJ1-2 and V is TRBV20-1; D is undetermined. This CDR3 comprises 11 residues. Germline V gene data show CDR1 as DFQATT and CDR2 as SNEGSKA (reference sequence). The V end was cut by 6 bases, the J end by 6 bases, with 11 bases between. The CDR3 spells CSAPDKDGYTF. The CDR3, as DNA: TGCAGTGCACCTGACAAGGATGGCTACACCTTC.

This chain connects TRBV9 to TRBJ2-5; 7 positions agree with TRBD1. The ends lost 3 bases at V and 3 bases at J; junction bases unmatched: 8. From germline, CDR1 is SGDLS and CDR2 YYNGEE. This CDR3 is 15 amino acids long. The CDR3 loop is CASSALPGQKETQYF. DNA of the CDR3: TGTGCCAGCAGCGCCCTACCGGGACAGAAAGAGACCCAGTACTTC.

The CDR3: CASSLDTGLGSGANVLTF. DNA of the CDR3: TGCGCCAGCAGCTTGGACACGGGACTAGGCTCTGGGGCCAACGTCCTGACTTTC. The rearrangement uses TRBV5-1 and TRBJ2-6, with TRBD2 matching 8 bases. After removal of 0 bases from V and 0 bases from J, the junction contained 5 bases not matched to a gene. Germline V gene lookup returns CDR1 SGHRS and CDR2 YFSETQ. The CDR3 spans 18 residues.

The chain recombines TRBV7-2 with TRBJ1-4; D is perhaps TRBD1 (5 bases). CDR1 SGHTA and CDR2 FQGNSA come from the germline V gene. V lost 5 bases, J lost 4 bases, and 14 bases lay in between. The CDR3 is 15 residues long. CDR3 nucleotides: TGTGCCAGCAGCCTGACGGGGGGACGTAATGAAAAACTGTTTTTT. Amino acids: CASSLTGGRNEKLFF.

Only one count was recorded for this clone. This chain links TRBV11-2 with TRBJ2-3, with 9 positions matching TRBD2. This CDR3 spans 16 amino acids. Germline trimming cut 0 bases from V and 4 bases from J; bases unmatched to any gene: 5. CDR1 is SGHAT, CDR2 FQNNGV, per germline. CDR3 sequence: CASSLDAGGLPDTQYF. The DNA of the CDR3 is TGTGCCAGCAGCTTAGATGCGGGAGGGTTGCCAGATACGCAGTATTTT.

This chain joins TRBV2 and TRBJ1-1, with 8 bases aligning to TRBD1. Germline V CDR1 and CDR2: SNHLY, FYNNEI. V dropped 4 bases and J dropped 4; count of bases not matched to a gene: 8. The CDR3 has 15 residues. In DNA form, the CDR3 reads TGTGCCAGCAGTGGCCAGACAGGGGCGGCCACTGAAGCTTTCTTT. It encodes CASSGQTGAATEAFF.

The chain joins TRBV5-1 to TRBJ2-1; D is ambiguous. The germline CDR1 and CDR2 sequences are SGHRS and YFSETQ. CDR3 length equals 18 residues. With 0 bases removed from V and 8 bases from J, the gap between germline ends came to 24 bases. The CDR3 DNA follows: TGCGCCAGCAGCTTGGCCGGCTTTGTGGGCTATGTGGTAGATGAGCAGTTCTTC. Translated, it gives CASSLAGFVGYVVDEQFF. Full variable domain (missing parts from reference TRBV5-1 and TRBJ2-1): KAGVTQTPRYLIKTRGQQVTLSCSPISGHRSVSWYQQTPGQGLQFLFEYFSETQRNKGNFPGRFSGRQFSNSRSEMNVSTLELGDSALYLCASSLAGFVGYVVDEQFFGPGTRLTVL.